The 24 T cell receptor beta chains below come from one sample, sequenced in a study of OX40 agonist ivuxolimab in advanced cancers. Method: immunoSEQ multiplex PCR; TCRdb's copy keeps in-frame clones and lacks some. The profile covers tens of thousands of clones, with 88% appearing a single time and approximately 0.98% taken by the ten largest. Sequenced material: CD4+ or CD8+ T cells sorted from blood, taken in a trial of the OX40 agonist ivuxolimab. These receptor sequences come from an adult with an advanced solid tumor such as melanoma, head and neck, liver or kidney cancer.

J is TRBJ1-1 and V is TRBV10-3; D gene uncertain. V was pared by 0 bases and J by 0 bases, with 14 bases between. There are 17 residues in the CDR3. Germline lookup yields CDR1 ENHRY and CDR2 SYGVKD. CDR3 DNA sequence: TGTGCCATCAGTGAGTCCGGCGGTCTGGGAATGAACACTGAAGCTTTCTTT. Its translation: CAISESGGLGMNTEAFF.

V gene TRBV4-2 combines with J gene TRBJ2-3; D may be TRBD2 (6 bases). Germline assignment: CDR1 LGHNA and CDR2 YNFKEQ. The ends were cut back, 5 bases at V and 0 bases at J, with 18 bases in the middle. The CDR3 has 17 residues. The CDR3 nucleotides read TGTGCCAGCAGCGAGCGCTCCCGGGGGTCTAGCACAGATACGCAGTATTTT. It encodes CASSERSRGSSTDTQYF.

CDR3 amino acids: CASSSGEGGNTIYF. The CDR3 DNA reads as TGTGCCAGCAGTTCAGGGGAAGGGGGAAACACCATATATTTT. The chain couples TRBV28 to TRBJ1-3; perhaps TRBD1 as D (6 bases). V was cut by 4 bases and J by 4 bases, with 11 bases left in between. Germline V lookup: CDR1 MDHEN, CDR2 SYDVKM. This CDR3 contains 14 residues.

The genes are TRBV5-4 and TRBJ1-2; 7 nucleotides align to TRBD1. The trim removed 4 bases at V and 1 base at J, leaving 7 bases unmatched. The CDR3 spans 15 residues. Germline CDR1 is SGHNT and CDR2 is YYREEE (reference sequence). The CDR3 spells CASSEGQSINYGYTF. The CDR3 DNA reads TGTGCCAGCAGCGAGGGACAGAGCATTAACTATGGCTACACCTTC.

V gene TRBV18 combines with J gene TRBJ2-2; 8 bases align to TRBD1. Germline values: CDR1 KGHSH, CDR2 LQKENI. Trimming cost V 2 bases and J 4 bases; bases outside gene matches: 15. The CDR3 spans 19 residues. CDR3 loop: CASSPFSPGQGAFTGELFF. The CDR3 DNA reads TGTGCCAGCTCACCATTCTCTCCCGGGCAGGGGGCGTTCACCGGGGAGCTGTTTTTT.

In its sample, this clone was seen a few times. The chain links TRBV2 to TRBJ2-5; D not resolved. From germline, CDR1 is SNHLY and CDR2 FYNNEI. The CDR3 has 11 residues. V was trimmed by 8 bases and J by 7 bases, leaving 11 bases between them. The CDR3 loop reads CASGPERTQYF. CDR3 nucleotide sequence: TGTGCCAGCGGGCCCGAGAGGACCCAGTACTTC.

The chain joins TRBV6-5 to TRBJ1-2; the D is unclear. Germline V gene lookup returns CDR1 MNHEY and CDR2 SVGAGI. Trimming stripped 0 bases from V and 8 bases from J, with 19 bases between. The CDR3 sequence is 16 residues long. The CDR3 reads CASSYSSVKREFGYTF. The CDR3 nucleotides are TGTGCCAGCAGTTACTCGTCGGTAAAAAGGGAATTCGGCTACACCTTC.

The chain employs TRBV28 and TRBJ2-7; maybe TRBD1 (6 bases). Per the germline V gene, CDR1 is MDHEN and CDR2 is SYDVKM. The CDR3 has 13 amino acids. V shed 4 bases and J shed 3 bases, with 10 bases lying between them. CDR3 nucleotides: TGTGCCAGCAGTTGGGACAATCACTACGAGCAGTACTTC. Protein sequence: CASSWDNHYEQYF.

This sequence joins TRBV5-6 and TRBJ2-3, with 11 bases lining up with TRBD2. After removal of 2 bases from V and 1 base from J, the junction contained 3 bases not matched to a gene. The length of the CDR3 is 16 residues. Germline lookup yields CDR1 SGHDT and CDR2 YYEEEE. The CDR3 loop reads CASSFGTSGRTDTQYF. The CDR3, as DNA: TGTGCCAGCAGCTTTGGGACTAGCGGACGCACAGATACGCAGTATTTT.

The chain uses TRBV7-9 and TRBJ2-1, with unresolved D. The CDR3 loop spans 14 amino acids. Trimming shortened V by 3 bases and J by 8 bases, and 14 bases separated the two germline ends. CDR1 SEHNR and CDR2 FQNEAQ come from the germline V gene (reference sequence). The CDR3 is CASSFRRQVDEQFF. CDR3 sequence (DNA): TGTGCCAGCAGCTTCCGGCGGCAGGTCGATGAGCAGTTCTTC.

The chain has TRBV7-2 and TRBJ2-7; 13 nucleotides line up with TRBD2. The CDR3 covers 17 residues. Germline loops: CDR1 SGHTA, CDR2 FQGNSA. V lost 5 bases, J lost 3 bases, and 10 bases stayed unmatched. The CDR3 nucleotides are TGTGCCAGCAGCCCTTATGCCTGGACTAGCGGGAGCTACGAGCAGTACTTC. Amino acid sequence: CASSPYAWTSGSYEQYF.

The V and J genes are TRBV6-4 and TRBJ2-5; 11 nucleotides align to TRBD2. The CDR3 runs 17 residues. Germline V gene sequence: CDR1 MRHNA, CDR2 SNTAGT. V was pared by 0 bases and J by 2 bases, with 5 bases of the junction left unmatched. The CDR3 loop is CASSDSSGGALQETQYF. The CDR3 bases are TGTGCCAGCAGTGACTCTAGCGGGGGGGCCCTTCAAGAGACCCAGTACTTC.

The chain employs TRBV7-2 and TRBJ2-5; D may correspond to TRBD1 or TRBD2 (6 bases each). The CDR3 is made up of 15 amino acids. Germline V CDR1 and CDR2: SGHTA, FQGNSA. Trimming removed 1 base at V and 4 bases at J, with 13 bases between. The CDR3 loop is CASSLGLGGRETQYF. In DNA, the CDR3 is TGTGCCAGCAGCTTAGGCCTGGGGGGCCGAGAGACCCAGTACTTC.

The chain combines TRBV5-6 with TRBJ2-3, with 12 bases aligning to TRBD2. Germline V gene sequence: CDR1 SGHDT, CDR2 YYEEEE. The CDR3 sequence is 16 residues long. V trimming: 0 bases; J trimming: 5 bases; junction bases outside the gene matches: 4. The CDR3 coding sequence is TGTGCCAGCAGCTTGGGATCGGGACTAGCGGGAGATACGCAGTATTTT. This translates into CASSLGSGLAGDTQYF. Using reference TRBV5-6 and TRBJ2-3 for the parts outside the CDR3, the full variable domain is DAGVTQSPTHLIKTRGQQVTLRCSPKSGHDTVSWYQQALGQGPQFIFQYYEEEERQRGNFPDRFSGHQFPNYSSELNVNALLLGDSALYLCASSLGSGLAGDTQYFGPGTRLTVL.

The chain couples TRBV5-4 to TRBJ2-7; 8 positions match TRBD2. The CDR3 loop spans 16 amino acids. Trimming removed 4 bases from V and 0 bases from J; junction bases left unmatched: 9. CDR1 and CDR2 (germline): SGHNT, YYREEE (reference sequence). The CDR3 protein is CASSPQLAVSSYEQYF. CDR3 DNA sequence: TGTGCCAGCAGCCCCCAACTAGCGGTCTCCTCCTACGAGCAGTACTTC.

This clone is a singleton in its sample. V and J are TRBV2 and TRBJ2-2; D not resolved. Deletions cut 5 bases from V and 6 bases from J, with 10 bases between. The CDR3 runs 13 residues. Germline CDR1 SNHLY, CDR2 FYNNEI. The DNA for the CDR3 is TGTGCCAGCAGTCGAGAGGTCTCCGGGGAGCTGTTTTTT. Amino acids: CASSREVSGELFF.

The chain is built from TRBV18 and TRBJ1-1; 7 nucleotides agree with TRBD1. Trimming took 4 bases from V and 4 from J; bases not matched to a gene: 3. Germline loops: CDR1 KGHSH, CDR2 LQKENI. The CDR3 is made up of 13 amino acids. This chain's CDR3 is CASSLGTATEAFF. CDR3 coding DNA: TGTGCCAGCTCACTTGGGACAGCCACTGAAGCTTTCTTT.

This clone appeared a few times. The chain has TRBV11-3 and TRBJ2-5; TRBD1 or TRBD2 may be the D gene (5 bases each). This CDR3 is built from 14 residues. The V gene's germline CDR1 is SGHNT and CDR2 YENEEA. V was shortened by 5 bases and J by 5 bases, with 15 bases between the two germline ends. The chain's CDR3 is CASSPGAQEETQYF. CDR3 coding DNA: TGTGCCAGCAGCCCCGGGGCCCAGGAGGAGACCCAGTACTTC.

This chain uses TRBV7-9 with TRBJ1-2; D gene ambiguous. From germline, CDR1 is SEHNR and CDR2 FQNEAQ (reference sequence). Trimming took 5 bases from V and 8 from J, leaving 18 bases between them. The CDR3 sequence is 14 residues long. CDR3 nucleotide sequence: TGTGCCAGCAGCCCATCGGGCTTTTTACAGGGCTACACCTTC. Its protein product is CASSPSGFLQGYTF. The whole variable domain, remainder taken from reference TRBV7-9 and TRBJ1-2, is DTGVSQNPRHKITKRGQNVTFRCDPISEHNRLYWYRQTLGQGPEFLTYFQNEAQLEKSRLLSDRFSAERPKGSFSTLEIQRTEQGDSAMYLCASSPSGFLQGYTFGSGTRLTVV.

This clone was seen only once. V and J are TRBV11-2 and TRBJ2-1, with D perhaps matching TRBD1 or TRBD2 (5 bases each). Germline assignment: CDR1 SGHAT and CDR2 FQNNGV. With 3 bases removed from V and 4 bases from J, the gap between germline ends came to 10 bases. The CDR3 loop spans 14 amino acids. The CDR3 here is CASSFTGQYNEQFF. CDR3 DNA sequence: TGTGCCAGCAGCTTCACGGGGCAATACAATGAGCAGTTCTTC.

The chain joins TRBV27 to TRBJ2-5, with no clear D. The germline V gene has CDR1 MNHEY and CDR2 SMNVEV (reference sequence). V lost 5 bases and J lost 5, with 12 bases in between. This CDR3 has 13 residues. The CDR3: CASSPAIRETQYF. Here the CDR3 DNA reads TGTGCCAGCAGTCCTGCGATCCGGGAGACCCAGTACTTC.

The chain has TRBV6-6 and TRBJ2-7; D not certain. Deletions cut 8 bases from V and 0 bases from J, with 11 bases between. Germline assignment: CDR1 MNHNY and CDR2 SVGAGI (reference sequence). This CDR3 region has 13 residues. CDR3 bases: TGTGCCAGCGGGTCGGCGCTCTCCTACGAGCAGTACTTC. Translation: CASGSALSYEQYF.

The chain recombines TRBV10-1 with TRBJ1-2; no reliable D call. The V end was cut by 3 bases, the J end by 2 bases, with 7 bases between. Germline V gene sequence: CDR1 WNHNN, CDR2 SYGVQD (reference sequence). The CDR3 is 13 residues long. The CDR3 DNA follows: TGCGCCAGCAGTGACAGAGTCAACTATGGCTACACCTTC. It codes for CASSDRVNYGYTF.

V gene TRBV4-2 combines with J gene TRBJ2-5, with 11 bases lining up with TRBD2. This CDR3 has 18 amino acids. Germline V CDR1 and CDR2: LGHNA, YNFKEQ. Trimming cost V 1 base and J 1 base; bases outside gene matches: 8. CDR3 residues: CASSQVAGGTSPQETQYF. The CDR3 DNA sequence: TGTGCCAGCAGCCAAGTAGCGGGGGGGACAAGCCCCCAAGAGACCCAGTACTTC.